A selection of T cell receptor beta chains follows, all from one sample in a study of OX40 agonist ivuxolimab in advanced cancers. TCRdb's table, derived via immunoSEQ multiplex PCR, lists solely in-frame clones and lacks some. The sample consists of approximately 76,000 clones, approximately 93% of them appearing once. The source material was CD4+ or CD8+ T cells sorted from blood, sampled in a trial of the OX40 agonist ivuxolimab. All receptors come from an adult with an advanced solid tumor such as melanoma, head and neck, liver or kidney cancer. The CDR3 runs from the conserved cysteine through the conserved F or W. The D gene is left open where the match is weak. Where a row states a size, it is once, few, many or the class of an expanded clone; other rows omit it.

V,D,J,size,CDR3,DNA
TRBV5-5,TRBD1,TRBJ1-2,-,CASSGYSRTGIYPGYTF,TGTGCCAGCAGCGGTTATTCCCGGACAGGGATTTATCCTGGCTACACCTTC
TRBV7-7,TRBD1,TRBJ2-1,-,CASSPGTGRIHGRNEQFF,TGTGCTAGCAGCCCCGGGACAGGGAGGATCCACGGAAGGAATGAGCAGTTCTTC
TRBV2,TRBD1,TRBJ2-7,-,CASSYDRGYEQYF,TGTGCCAGCAGCTATGACAGGGGTTACGAGCAGTACTTC
TRBV11-3,-,TRBJ2-7,-,CASSLEMTGPTYEQYF,TGTGCCAGCAGCTTAGAGATGACAGGCCCCACCTACGAGCAGTACTTC
TRBV7-6,-,TRBJ2-7,-,CASSQGGGPYEQYF,TGTGCCAGCAGCCAGGGAGGGGGGCCCTACGAGCAGTACTTC
TRBV11-3,TRBD2,TRBJ2-7,-,CASTTGLAADYEQYF,TGTGCCAGCACTACGGGACTAGCGGCGGATTACGAGCAGTACTTC
TRBV11-2,TRBD2,TRBJ2-2,-,CASSLTSGGNTGELFF,TGTGCCAGCAGCTTGACTAGCGGGGGTAACACCGGGGAGCTGTTTTTT
TRBV11-2,-,TRBJ2-1,-,CASSLRGALYNEQFF,TGTGCCAGCAGCTTGAGAGGGGCCCTTTACAATGAGCAGTTCTTC
TRBV21-1,-,TRBJ2-7,-,CASSRARDVTYEQYF,TGTGCCAGCAGCAGGGCACGGGATGTTACCTACGAGCAGTACTTC
TRBV9,-,TRBJ1-2,-,CASSPLKGRRERAYGYTF,TGTGCCAGCAGCCCCCTTAAAGGTCGACGGGAGAGAGCCTATGGCTACACCTTC
TRBV2,-,TRBJ1-4,once,CASQLSVATNEKLFF,TGTGCCAGCCAATTGTCGGTTGCAACTAATGAAAAACTGTTTTTT
TRBV11-2,-,TRBJ2-7,-,CASSDTYEQYF,TGTGCCAGCAGCGACACTTACGAGCAGTACTTC
TRBV20-1,-,TRBJ1-1,few,CSARWNTEAFF,TGCAGTGCTAGATGGAACACTGAAGCTTTCTTT
TRBV4-1,-,TRBJ2-7,-,CASSQGQGAYEQYF,TGCGCCAGCAGCCAAGGGCAGGGAGCCTACGAGCAGTACTTC
TRBV6-1,TRBD2,TRBJ2-1,-,CASRDRTSGLNEQFF,TGTGCCAGCAGAGACCGGACTAGCGGGCTAAATGAGCAGTTCTTC
TRBV7-9,-,TRBJ2-7,once,CASSSLRGTYEQYF,TGTGCCAGCAGCTCCCTCAGGGGAACCTACGAGCAGTACTTC
TRBV9,TRBD1,TRBJ2-1,-,CASTEGTGFYNEQFF,TGTGCCAGCACCGAAGGGACAGGGTTCTACAATGAGCAGTTCTTC
TRBV2,-,TRBJ1-1,once,CASSELRDGGNTEAFF,TGTGCCAGCAGTGAATTAAGGGATGGGGGGAACACTGAAGCTTTCTTT
TRBV9,-,TRBJ2-2,-,CASSAKTGGFTGELFF,TGTGCCAGCAGCGCCAAGACAGGAGGATTCACCGGGGAGCTGTTTTTT
TRBV13,-,TRBJ2-1,-,CASSLVDYNEQFF,TGTGCCAGCAGCTTAGTCGACTACAATGAGCAGTTCTTC
TRBV4-3,-,TRBJ2-7,-,CASSRIRGVEQYF,TGCGCCAGCAGCCGGATAAGGGGAGTCGAGCAGTACTTC
TRBV5-1,-,TRBJ2-6,once,CASSLSPSSGANVLTF,TGCGCCAGCAGCTTGTCACCCAGCTCTGGGGCCAACGTCCTGACTTTC
TRBV27,-,TRBJ1-2,-,CASSLGGAGGYTF,TGTGCCAGCAGTCTAGGGGGGGCAGGTGGCTACACCTTC
TRBV7-2,-,TRBJ2-3,-,CASSARTPSTDTQYF,TGTGCCAGCAGCGCCAGGACACCCAGCACAGATACGCAGTATTTT
TRBV9,-,TRBJ1-1,-,CASSARGGMNTEAFF,TGTGCCAGCAGCGCCCGGGGGGGCATGAACACTGAAGCTTTCTTT
TRBV7-8,TRBD2,TRBJ2-1,-,CASSRTGGLGQFF,TGTGCCAGCAGCAGGACCGGGGGGTTAGGGCAGTTCTTC
TRBV9,-,TRBJ2-7,few,CASGVGFHEQYF,TGTGCCAGCGGGGTCGGTTTCCACGAGCAGTACTTC
TRBV9,-,TRBJ1-3,-,CASSGGTNTIYF,TGTGCCAGCAGCGGGGGGACGAACACCATATATTTT
TRBV5-6,-,TRBJ1-3,-,CASSVSQWGSGNTIYF,TGTGCCAGCAGCGTTTCCCAGTGGGGCTCTGGAAACACCATATATTTT
TRBV9,-,TRBJ2-1,-,CASSVGRFPYNEQFF,TGTGCCAGCAGCGTAGGGAGGTTCCCCTACAATGAGCAGTTCTTC
TRBV9,-,TRBJ2-3,-,CASSAEGSTDTQYF,TGTGCCAGCAGCGCGGAGGGGAGCACAGATACGCAGTATTTT
TRBV5-4,-,TRBJ1-3,-,CASSAGRAGSGNTIYF,TGTGCCAGCAGCGCCGGACGGGCAGGCTCTGGAAACACCATATATTTT
TRBV7-2,-,TRBJ1-1,once,CASSPQEGLNTEAFF,TGTGCCAGCAGCCCCCAAGAGGGTCTGAACACTGAAGCTTTCTTT
TRBV21-1,-,TRBJ2-1,-,CASSYPGDGYNEQFF,TGTGCCAGCAGCTATCCGGGAGACGGGTACAATGAGCAGTTCTTC
TRBV5-1,-,TRBJ2-7,-,CASSLVRGYEQYF,TGCGCCAGCAGCTTGGTGCGGGGATACGAGCAGTACTTC
TRBV9,TRBD2,TRBJ2-5,-,CASSVGMGGPAETQYF,TGTGCCAGCAGCGTAGGGATGGGAGGGCCAGCAGAGACCCAGTACTTC
TRBV11-2,-,TRBJ2-7,-,CASSSPGEQYF,TGTGCCAGCAGCTCCCCCGGAGAGCAGTACTTC
TRBV9,-,TRBJ2-2,-,CASSDRGRITGELFF,TGTGCCAGCAGCGACCGAGGGCGTATAACCGGGGAGCTGTTTTTT
TRBV13,-,TRBJ2-6,-,CASSLGLAGHFSGANVLTF,TGTGCCAGCAGCTTAGGCCTTGCGGGGCACTTTTCTGGGGCCAACGTCCTGACTTTC
TRBV12-5,-,TRBJ2-7,once,CASGFQGGEGEQYF,TGTGCTAGTGGTTTCCAGGGGGGCGAAGGCGAGCAGTACTTC
TRBV7-3,-,TRBJ2-3,-,CASSFGSSTDTQYF,TGTGCCAGCAGCTTCGGATCTAGCACAGATACGCAGTATTTT
TRBV5-6,-,TRBJ1-5,-,CASSLSSDYSNQPQHF,TGTGCCAGCAGCTTGTCGTCTGACTATAGCAATCAGCCCCAGCATTTT
TRBV5-4,-,TRBJ1-5,-,CASSQVGWDQPQHF,TGTGCCAGCAGCCAAGTTGGGTGGGATCAGCCCCAGCATTTT